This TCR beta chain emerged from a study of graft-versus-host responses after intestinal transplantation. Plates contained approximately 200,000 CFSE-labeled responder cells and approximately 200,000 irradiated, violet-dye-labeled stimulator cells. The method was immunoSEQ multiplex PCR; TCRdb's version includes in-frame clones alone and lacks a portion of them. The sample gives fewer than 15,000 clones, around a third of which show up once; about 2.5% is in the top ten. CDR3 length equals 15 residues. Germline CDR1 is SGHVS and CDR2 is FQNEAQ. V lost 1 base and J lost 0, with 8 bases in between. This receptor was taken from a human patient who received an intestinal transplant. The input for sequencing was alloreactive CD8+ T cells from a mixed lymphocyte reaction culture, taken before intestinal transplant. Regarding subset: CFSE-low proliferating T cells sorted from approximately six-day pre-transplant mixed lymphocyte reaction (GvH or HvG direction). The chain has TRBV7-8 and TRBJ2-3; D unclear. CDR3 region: CASSLGLLSTDTQYF. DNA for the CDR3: TGTGCCAGCAGCTTAGGACTCCTAAGCACAGATACGCAGTATTTT.